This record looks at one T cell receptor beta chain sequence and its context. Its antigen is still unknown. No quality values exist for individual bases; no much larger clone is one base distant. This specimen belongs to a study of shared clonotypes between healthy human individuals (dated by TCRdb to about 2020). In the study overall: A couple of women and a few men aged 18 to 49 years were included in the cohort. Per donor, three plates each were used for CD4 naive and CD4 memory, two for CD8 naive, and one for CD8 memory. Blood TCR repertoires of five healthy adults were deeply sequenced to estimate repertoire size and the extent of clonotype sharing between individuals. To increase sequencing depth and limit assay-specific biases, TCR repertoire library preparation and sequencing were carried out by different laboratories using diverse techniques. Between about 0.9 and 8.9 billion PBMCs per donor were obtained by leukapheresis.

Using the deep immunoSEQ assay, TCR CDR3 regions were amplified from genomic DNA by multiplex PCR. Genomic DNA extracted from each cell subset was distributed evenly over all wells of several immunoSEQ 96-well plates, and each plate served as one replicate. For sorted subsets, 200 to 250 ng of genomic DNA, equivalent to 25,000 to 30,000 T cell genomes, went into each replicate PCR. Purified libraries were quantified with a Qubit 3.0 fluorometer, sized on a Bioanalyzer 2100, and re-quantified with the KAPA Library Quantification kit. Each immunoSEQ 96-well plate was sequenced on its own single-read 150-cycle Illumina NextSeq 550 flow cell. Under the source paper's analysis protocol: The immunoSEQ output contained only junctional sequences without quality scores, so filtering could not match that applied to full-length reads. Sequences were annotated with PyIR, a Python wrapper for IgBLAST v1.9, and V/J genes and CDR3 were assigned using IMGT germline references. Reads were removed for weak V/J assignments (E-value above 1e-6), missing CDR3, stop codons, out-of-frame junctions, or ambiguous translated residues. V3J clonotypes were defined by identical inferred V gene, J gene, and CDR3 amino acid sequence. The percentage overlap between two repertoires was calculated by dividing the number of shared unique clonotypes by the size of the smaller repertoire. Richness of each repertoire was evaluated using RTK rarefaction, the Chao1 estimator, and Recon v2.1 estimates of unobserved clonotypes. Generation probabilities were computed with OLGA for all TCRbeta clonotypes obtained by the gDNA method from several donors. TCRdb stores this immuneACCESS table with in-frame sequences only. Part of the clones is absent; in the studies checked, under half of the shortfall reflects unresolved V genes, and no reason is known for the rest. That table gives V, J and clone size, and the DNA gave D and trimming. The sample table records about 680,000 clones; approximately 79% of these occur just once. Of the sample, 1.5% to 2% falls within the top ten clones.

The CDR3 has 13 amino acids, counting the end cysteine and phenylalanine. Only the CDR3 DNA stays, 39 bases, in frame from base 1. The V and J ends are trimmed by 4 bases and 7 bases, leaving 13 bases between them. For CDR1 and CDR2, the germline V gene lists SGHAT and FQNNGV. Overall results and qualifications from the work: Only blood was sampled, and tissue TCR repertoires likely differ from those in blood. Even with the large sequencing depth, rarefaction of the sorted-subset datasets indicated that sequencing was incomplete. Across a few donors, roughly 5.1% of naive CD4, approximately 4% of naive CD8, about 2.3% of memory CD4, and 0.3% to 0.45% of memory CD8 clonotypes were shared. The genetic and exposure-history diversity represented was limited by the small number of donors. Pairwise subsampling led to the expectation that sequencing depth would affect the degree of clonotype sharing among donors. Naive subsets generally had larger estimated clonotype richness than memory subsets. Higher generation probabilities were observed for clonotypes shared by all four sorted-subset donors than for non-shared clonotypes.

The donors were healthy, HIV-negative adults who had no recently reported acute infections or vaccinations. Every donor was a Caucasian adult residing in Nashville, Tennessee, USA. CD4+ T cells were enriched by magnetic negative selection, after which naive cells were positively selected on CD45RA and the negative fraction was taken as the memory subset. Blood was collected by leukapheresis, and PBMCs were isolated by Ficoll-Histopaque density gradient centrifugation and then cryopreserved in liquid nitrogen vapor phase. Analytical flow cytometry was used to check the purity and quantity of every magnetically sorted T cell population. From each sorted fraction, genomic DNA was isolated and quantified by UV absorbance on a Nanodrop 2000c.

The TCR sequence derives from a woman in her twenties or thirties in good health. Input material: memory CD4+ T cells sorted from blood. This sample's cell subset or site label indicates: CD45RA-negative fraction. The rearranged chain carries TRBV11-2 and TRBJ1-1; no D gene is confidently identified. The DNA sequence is TGTGCCAGCAGCTCTTTAGGGCGGGTTGAAGCTTTCTTT. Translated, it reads CASSSLGRVEAFF.